The entry that follows covers one T cell receptor beta chain sequence. Its antigen is unidentified. This entry is derived from a study of cytomegalovirus exposure and HLA in healthy donors. General study findings and limits: Within an earlier analysis, most TCR beta V segments proved productive either about 90% or about 30% of the time.

The PCR employed 60 Vbeta primers together with 13 Jbeta primers. Authors' analysis steps: Later, tens of millions of unique TCR beta chains were counted in an analysis, and approximately 9.9 million of them were shared. The repertoire was sequenced with immunoSEQ multiplex PCR; TCRdb's copy has only in-frame clones and lacks some. The D gene and trimming were derived from the DNA, and the V and J assignments and clone size from that table. The sample records about 110,000 clones, around 77% being singletons. Trimming pared 2 bases from V and 6 bases from J, leaving 11 bases between. The V gene's germline CDR1 is MDHEN and CDR2 SYDVKM. This CDR3 comprises 14 residues.

Sequenced sample: PBMCs. This chain uses TRBV28 with TRBJ1-5; no clear D gene. The origin of this receptor is a male donor in good health and CMV-seronegative. As DNA, the CDR3 is TGTGCCAGCAGTTTACGGGATTTTAGTCAGCCCCAGCATTTT. Protein product: CASSLRDFSQPQHF.